The rows below give T cell receptor beta chains drawn from one sample of a study of cytomegalovirus exposure and HLA in healthy donors. Profiling relied on immunoSEQ multiplex PCR, and the TCRdb table lists in-frame clones only, not all of them. The table has 110,000 to 150,000 clones, 65% to 85% seen once. Sequenced: PBMCs. All receptors derive from a male donor in good health and CMV-seronegative. The CDR3 runs from the conserved cysteine through the conserved F or W. Each record gives: V gene, CDR3 protein.

V: TRBV6-1; CDR3: CASRDRGLGSSPLHF
V: TRBV6-5; CDR3: CASSLLRDRDYGAFF
V: TRBV27; CDR3: CASSLSMGRTGWGYEQYF
V: TRBV5-1; CDR3: CASSLGGGANTEAFF
V: TRBV7-9; CDR3: CASSLRQNTEAFF
V: TRBV19; CDR3: CASSILPTTSGSRETQYF
V: TRBV2; CDR3: CATRLAGSTDTQYF
V: TRBV6-1; CDR3: CASSTTGLGTEAFF
V: TRBV4-2; CDR3: CASSQDETSHKEKYF
V: TRBV7-6; CDR3: CASSLMLGRNTEAFF
V: TRBV13; CDR3: CASGQGGSGYGYTF
V: TRBV1; CDR3: CTSSQEFATSGTYNEQFF
V: TRBV28; CDR3: CASSRGFPGDQPQHF
V: TRBV10-3; CDR3: CAISDITGELFF
V: TRBV9; CDR3: CASSESTTGLGAYNSPLHF
V: TRBV6-1; CDR3: CASSEVSGASYEQYF
V: TRBV11-3; CDR3: CASSSDQGGTYEQYF
V: TRBV5-4; CDR3: CASSLGPRDSKETQYF
V: TRBV7-9; CDR3: CASSELTGVPNTEAFF
V: TRBV5-1; CDR3: CASSWTGTGNTIYF
V: TRBV2; CDR3: CASSGQGAFSPSIF
V: TRBV7-9; CDR3: CASSLVLSSAGELFF
V: TRBV5-4; CDR3: CASSYRDRVGYTF
V: TRBV27; CDR3: CASSLLWAYEQYF
V: TRBV7-2; CDR3: CASSLGGSYSYEQYF